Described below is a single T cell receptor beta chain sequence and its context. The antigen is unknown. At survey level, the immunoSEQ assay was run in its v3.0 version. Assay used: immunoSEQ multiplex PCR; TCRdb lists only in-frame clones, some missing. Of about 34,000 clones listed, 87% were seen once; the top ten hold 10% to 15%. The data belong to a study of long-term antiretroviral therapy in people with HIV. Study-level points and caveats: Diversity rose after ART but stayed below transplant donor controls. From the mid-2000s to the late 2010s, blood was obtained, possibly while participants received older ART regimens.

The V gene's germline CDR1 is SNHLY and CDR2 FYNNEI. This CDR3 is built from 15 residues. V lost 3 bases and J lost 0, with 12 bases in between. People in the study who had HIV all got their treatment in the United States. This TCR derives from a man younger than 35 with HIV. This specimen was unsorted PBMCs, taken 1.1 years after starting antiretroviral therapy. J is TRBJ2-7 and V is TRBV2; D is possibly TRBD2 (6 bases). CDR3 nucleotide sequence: TGTGCCAGCAGTGATAGCATCGGGAGCTCCTACGAGCAGTACTTC. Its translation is CASSDSIGSSYEQYF.